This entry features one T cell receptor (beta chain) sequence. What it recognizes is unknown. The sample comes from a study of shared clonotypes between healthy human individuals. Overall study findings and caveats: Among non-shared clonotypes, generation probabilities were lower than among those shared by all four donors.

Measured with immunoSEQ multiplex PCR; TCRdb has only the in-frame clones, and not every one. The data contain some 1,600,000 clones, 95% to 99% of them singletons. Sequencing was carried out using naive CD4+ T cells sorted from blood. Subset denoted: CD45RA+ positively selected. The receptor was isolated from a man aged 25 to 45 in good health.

CDR3 DNA sequence: TGCGCCAGCAGCTTGTTAAATACAGCAGAGACCCAGTACTTC. Protein sequence: CASSLLNTAETQYF. The chain couples TRBV5-1 to TRBJ2-5, with no clear D. The CDR3 loop spans 14 amino acids. Trimming took off 1 base at V and 4 bases at J, with 11 bases between the two ends. Germline V gene lookup returns CDR1 SGHRS and CDR2 YFSETQ.